This TCR beta chain originates from a study of shared clonotypes between healthy human individuals. To note about this clone: Its matching antigen is unknown.

The table came from immunoSEQ multiplex PCR; TCRdb's copy has only in-frame clones and leaves some out. Here the sample spans about 2.3 million clones, roughly 90% being singletons. The V and J ends lost 5 bases and 8 bases, in that order; junction bases with no gene match: 9. The V gene's germline CDR1 is SGHRS and CDR2 YFSETQ. This CDR3 comprises 13 residues. Study results and limitations: In having few donors, the study represented limited genetic and exposure-history diversity.

Material for sequencing was naive CD4+ T cells from PBMCs. The subset here: CD45RA+ positively selected. The V and J genes are TRBV5-1 and TRBJ1-1, with 7 nucleotides matching TRBD1. The sequence came from a man between 18 and 29 years old in good health. Some clones in this sample may be carry-over from other donors' samples. This CDR3 is CASSTRPGQEAFF. CDR3 coding DNA: TGCGCCAGCAGTACACGACCGGGACAGGAAGCTTTCTTT.